These 26 T cell receptor beta chains came from one sample sequenced in a study of cytomegalovirus exposure and HLA in healthy donors. The PCR contained 60 Vbeta and 13 Jbeta primers. The data were produced by immunoSEQ multiplex PCR, yet TCRdb's version contains in-frame clones alone and is incomplete. This table holds some 170,000 clones, 75% to 80% found once. The sequenced sample consisted of PBMCs. The receptors were gathered from a man aged 35 to 55 in good health and CMV-seropositive.

V and J are TRBV10-3 and TRBJ2-5, with D hard to call. Germline assignment: CDR1 ENHRY and CDR2 SYGVKD. The CDR3 runs to 13 residues. The V and J ends lost 8 bases and 2 bases respectively, with 12 bases between them. CDR3: CAIPRGTQETQYF. For the CDR3, the DNA is TGTGCCATCCCCCGCGGCACTCAAGAGACCCAGTACTTC.

V usage is TRBV5-1 and J usage is TRBJ1-2, with 7 bases aligning to TRBD1. Germline V gene data show CDR1 as SGHRS and CDR2 as YFSETQ. CDR3 length: 15 residues. J was trimmed by 2 bases and V by 3 bases; bases with no gene match: 7. This CDR3 reads CASSYDSTGNYGYTF. In nucleotides, the CDR3 is TGCGCCAGCAGCTACGACTCGACAGGGAACTATGGCTACACCTTC.

This clone has only one observation. The chain joins TRBV28 to TRBJ1-4; D gene unclear. The germline CDR1 and CDR2 sequences are MDHEN and SYDVKM. The CDR3 runs to 15 residues. V was shortened by 10 bases and J by 3 bases, with 18 bases between the two germline ends. The CDR3 DNA is TGTGCCACCCGGTCAGGCCGGGGAGCTAATGAAAAACTGTTTTTT. Encoded protein: CATRSGRGANEKLFF.

V usage is TRBV10-2 and J usage is TRBJ2-1; 9 positions agree with TRBD2. The CDR3 runs 15 residues. Germline V lookup: CDR1 WSHSY, CDR2 SAAADI. V lost 4 bases to trimming and J lost 2 bases; unmatched junction nucleotides: 3. The CDR3 here is CASSVSGRPYNEQFF. The DNA of the CDR3 is TGCGCCAGCAGTGTGAGCGGGAGGCCCTACAATGAGCAGTTCTTC.

J is TRBJ2-7 and V is TRBV19, with 11 bases identical to TRBD1. This CDR3 is 14 amino acids long. Germline lookup yields CDR1 LNHDA and CDR2 SQIVND (reference sequence). V lost 3 bases to trimming and J lost 7 bases; unmatched junction nucleotides: 5. The CDR3 loop is CASSIGQGAGEQYF. The DNA of the CDR3 is TGTGCCAGTAGTATCGGACAGGGGGCTGGAGAGCAGTACTTC.

This clone came up once. The rearrangement links TRBV4-1 to TRBJ2-7, with D possibly being TRBD2 (6 bases). The CDR3 has 16 amino acids. Germline V CDR1 and CDR2: MGHRA, YSYEKL. V was shortened by 0 bases and J by 2 bases, with 14 bases between the two germline ends. The CDR3 DNA follows: TGCGCCAGCAGCCAAGACGGGGTAGCGGCCACCTACGAGCAGTACTTC. Its translation: CASSQDGVAATYEQYF.

The chain carries TRBV7-9 and TRBJ2-5; 8 positions agree with TRBD1. V was pared by 3 bases and J by 4 bases, with 1 base of the junction left unmatched. The CDR3 sequence is 13 residues long. CDR1 is SEHNR and CDR2 is FQNEAQ in the germline V gene (reference sequence). The CDR3: CASSLTGVETQYF. Here the CDR3 DNA reads TGTGCCAGCAGCTTGACAGGGGTAGAGACCCAGTACTTC.

CDR3 loop: CSVEEGWSSGRINEQYF. The CDR3 DNA is TGCAGCGTTGAAGAGGGTTGGTCCAGCGGGAGGATCAACGAGCAGTACTTC. J is TRBJ2-7 and V is TRBV29-1, with TRBD2 identical over 9 bases. The CDR3 sequence is 17 residues long. With V trimmed by 0 bases and J by 5 bases, 14 bases remained unmatched. Germline CDR1 is SQVTM and CDR2 is ANQGSEA.

CDR3 nucleotides: TGCAGCGTTCTGTGGCGGGCCAACTCCTACGAGCAGTACTTC. Amino acids: CSVLWRANSYEQYF. The chain carries TRBV29-1 and TRBJ2-7; D possibly corresponds to TRBD2 (5 bases). Germline V CDR1 and CDR2: SQVTM, ANQGSEA. With 5 bases removed from V and 0 bases from J, the gap between germline ends came to 14 bases. The CDR3 contains 14 residues.

The gene calls are TRBV9 and TRBJ2-1, with 12 bases identical to TRBD2. J gave up 5 bases and V 3 bases, and 6 bases lay outside the gene matches. In germline, CDR1 is SGDLS, CDR2 YYNGEE. There are 16 residues in the CDR3. In nucleotides, the CDR3 is TGTGCCAGCAGCGCCTTAGGACTAGCGGGGCACAATGAGCAGTTCTTC. Protein sequence: CASSALGLAGHNEQFF.

The CDR3 DNA sequence: TGTGCCAGCAGCTTCCAGGGGGCAGTCACTGAAGCTTTCTTT. Translating it yields CASSFQGAVTEAFF. V gene TRBV7-3 combines with J gene TRBJ1-1, with 8 nucleotides matching TRBD1. The junction had 4 bases not matched to a gene; V was cut back by 3 bases and J by 4 bases. The CDR3 covers 14 residues. The germline gives CDR1 SGHTA, CDR2 FQGTGA.

V gene TRBV9 combines with J gene TRBJ2-2; D is uncertain. Trimming took 4 bases from V and 3 from J, leaving 4 bases between them. Germline CDR1 is SGDLS and CDR2 is YYNGEE. The CDR3 sequence is 12 residues long. The CDR3 reads CASSSDTGELFF. As DNA, the CDR3 is TGTGCCAGCAGCTCAGACACCGGGGAGCTGTTTTTT.

The CDR3 DNA reads TGTGCCAGCAGCGTAGGGGGGCCGACGAACACCGGGGAGCTGTTTTTT. Translating it yields CASSVGGPTNTGELFF. V gene TRBV9 combines with J gene TRBJ2-2, with TRBD1 as a possible D gene (6 bases). Germline V CDR1 and CDR2: SGDLS, YYNGEE. Trimming took off 0 bases at V and 0 bases at J, with 9 bases between the two ends. This CDR3 is 16 amino acids long.

The chain has TRBV2 and TRBJ2-1; D possibly corresponds to TRBD2 (5 bases). CDR1 and CDR2 from the germline V gene are SNHLY and FYNNEI. Trimming stripped 3 bases from V and 7 bases from J, with 13 bases between. The CDR3 spans 14 residues. CDR3: CASSEERLTNEQFF. As DNA, the CDR3 is TGTGCCAGCAGTGAGGAGCGGCTGACAAATGAGCAGTTCTTC.

The chain employs TRBV30 and TRBJ2-1; a possible D gene is TRBD2 (6 bases). Germline CDR1 and CDR2: GTSNPN and SVGIG (reference sequence). V was shortened by 0 bases and J by 0 bases, with 27 bases between the two germline ends. This CDR3 spans 21 amino acids. CDR3 nucleotides: TGTGCCTGGAGTGTTACGGGACTCGACAAGACCCCCCTGAGCTCCTACAATGAGCAGTTCTTC. This sequence encodes CAWSVTGLDKTPLSSYNEQFF.

This clone has just a few counts. The chain has TRBV6-1 and TRBJ2-4, with D possibly being TRBD1 (5 bases). CDR1 and CDR2 from the germline V gene are MNHNS and SASEGT. V gave up 3 bases and J gave up 5 bases, with 11 bases separating them. The CDR3 has 14 residues. In DNA form, the CDR3 reads TGTGCCAGCAGTGACCAGGGTCCCGAAAACATTCAGTACTTC. This encodes CASSDQGPENIQYF.

The rearrangement links TRBV5-1 to TRBJ2-7; D ambiguous. CDR1 is SGHRS, CDR2 YFSETQ, per germline. V lost 5 bases to trimming and J lost 0 bases, with 12 bases between them. The CDR3 runs 14 residues. The DNA of the CDR3 is TGCGCCAGCAGGGTGCAAAGTAGCTCCTACGAGCAGTACTTC. It codes for CASRVQSSSYEQYF.

The chain couples TRBV21-1 to TRBJ2-1; the D call in the table, TRBD2, was not verified against the DNA. TRBV21-1 is a pseudogene locus. This CDR3 comprises 16 residues. The CDR3 sequence is CASSVQQRESYNEQFF. The CDR3 nucleotides are TGTGCCAGCAGCGTACAACAGCGGGAGAGCTACAATGAGCAGTTCTTC.

The rearrangement links TRBV9 to TRBJ1-1, with D unresolved. V dropped 3 bases and J dropped 5 bases, with 11 bases sitting between them. The CDR3 has 13 amino acids. In germline, CDR1 is SGDLS, CDR2 YYNGEE. The CDR3 bases are TGTGCCAGCAGCGGAGTGTCGGGTACTGAAGCTTTCTTT. Protein sequence: CASSGVSGTEAFF.

This sequence joins TRBV5-1 and TRBJ1-5; D remains ambiguous. Trimming stripped 2 bases from V and 4 bases from J, with 10 bases between. Germline V lookup: CDR1 SGHRS, CDR2 YFSETQ. CDR3 length equals 14 residues. As DNA, the CDR3 is TGCGCCAGCAGCTTAGAACAGCCTAATCAGCCCCAGCATTTT. Translation gives CASSLEQPNQPQHF.

This clone was detected only a few times. This chain uses TRBV5-1 with TRBJ2-7; 9 bases agree with TRBD1. The CDR3 runs 15 residues. CDR1 and CDR2 from the germline V gene are SGHRS and YFSETQ. V shed 5 bases, J shed 1 base, and the junction held 7 bases outside the gene matches. CDR3 DNA: TGCGCCAGCAGGAGAGACAGGGGGGGGTCCTACGAGCAGTACTTC. This sequence encodes CASRRDRGGSYEQYF.

The V call is TRBV12-5, the J call TRBJ2-5, with D possibly being TRBD1 (6 bases). V lost 8 bases, J lost 4 bases, and 11 bases lay in between. CDR1 is LGHNT and CDR2 is FRNRAP in the germline V gene. The CDR3 is made up of 12 amino acids. In DNA, the CDR3 is TGTGCTAGTTCAGGGGAAGGAGAGACCCAGTACTTC. Encoded protein: CASSGEGETQYF.

The CDR3 nucleotides read TGCGCCAGCAGCTTGGGCGGGGCCCGCGAAAAACTGTTTTTT. This translates into CASSLGGAREKLFF. The chain joins TRBV5-1 to TRBJ1-4, with D maybe TRBD1 (5 bases). Per the germline V gene, CDR1 is SGHRS and CDR2 is YFSETQ. Trimming removed 0 bases from V and 8 bases from J, with 11 bases in between. This CDR3 is 14 amino acids long.

The chain has TRBV19 and TRBJ1-4; maybe TRBD1 (5 bases). The CDR3 consists of 14 residues. CDR1 and CDR2 from the germline V gene are LNHDA and SQIVND (reference sequence). Trimming took 7 bases from V and 4 from J, leaving 13 bases between them. CDR3 bases: TGTGCCAGTACCTCAACAGGTTTTAATGAAAAACTGTTTTTT. Translation gives CASTSTGFNEKLFF.

The CDR3 nucleotides read TGTGCCAGCAGCTTCTTATTACTAGCGGGAGTCGCGGATACGCAGTATTTT. This codes for CASSFLLLAGVADTQYF. The gene calls are TRBV7-2 and TRBJ2-3; 11 bases fit TRBD2. Germline CDR1 and CDR2: SGHTA and FQGNSA. Trimming took 3 bases from V and 6 from J; bases not matched to a gene: 11. There are 17 residues in the CDR3.

J is TRBJ1-3 and V is TRBV5-1; no definite D call. V gave up 0 bases and J gave up 3 bases, with 10 bases separating them. The CDR3 spans 15 residues. Per the germline V gene, CDR1 is SGHRS and CDR2 is YFSETQ. The CDR3 DNA follows: TGCGCCAGCAGCTTGGAGGGAGGATTTGGAAACACCATATATTTT. As protein: CASSLEGGFGNTIYF.